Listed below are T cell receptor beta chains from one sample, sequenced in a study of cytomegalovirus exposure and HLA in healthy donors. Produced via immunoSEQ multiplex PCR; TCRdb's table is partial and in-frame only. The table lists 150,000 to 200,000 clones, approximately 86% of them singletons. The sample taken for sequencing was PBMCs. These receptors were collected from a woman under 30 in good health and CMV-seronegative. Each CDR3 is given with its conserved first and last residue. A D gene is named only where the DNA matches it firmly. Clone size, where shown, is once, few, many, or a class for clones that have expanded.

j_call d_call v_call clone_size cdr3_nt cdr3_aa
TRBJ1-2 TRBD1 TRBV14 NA TGTGCCAGCAGCCATTTTATGACAGGGGGGGAAGATGGCTACACCTTC CASSHFMTGGEDGYTF
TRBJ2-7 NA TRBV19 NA TGTGCCAGTAGTATAGATCCAACGGTGGGGCGCGAGCAGTACTTC CASSIDPTVGREQYF
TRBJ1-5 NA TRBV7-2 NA TGTGCCAGCAGCTTAGACAGCGGGGCGGGGCAGCCCCAGCATTTT CASSLDSGAGQPQHF
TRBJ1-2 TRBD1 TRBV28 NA TGTGCCAGCAGTTGGGGTTTGACAGGGCCCCTATCTGGCTACACCTTC CASSWGLTGPLSGYTF
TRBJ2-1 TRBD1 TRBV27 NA TGTGCCAGCAGTTTCTTTTCCACGACAGGGTACAATGAGCAGTTCTTC CASSFFSTTGYNEQFF
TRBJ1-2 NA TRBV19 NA TGTGCCAGTAGTCAGGGACATCTGGGCTACTATGGCTACACCTTC CASSQGHLGYYGYTF
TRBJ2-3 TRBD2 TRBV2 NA TGTGCCAGCAGTGAGGGACTACCGCAGTATTTT CASSEGLPQYF
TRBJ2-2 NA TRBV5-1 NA TGCGCCAGCAGCCCTCAGGGGTACGGCGGGGAGCTGTTTTTT CASSPQGYGGELFF
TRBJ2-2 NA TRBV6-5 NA TGTGCCAGCAGTTACGGCGGGAACACCGGGGAGCTGTTTTTT CASSYGGNTGELFF
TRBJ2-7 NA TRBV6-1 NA TGTGCCAGCAGTTATTTAGGGGTCTACGAGCAGTACTTC CASSYLGVYEQYF
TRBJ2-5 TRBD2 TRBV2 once TGTGCCAGCAGTGAAGAGGGGACTAGCGTGGTAGGGACCCAGTACTTC CASSEEGTSVVGTQYF